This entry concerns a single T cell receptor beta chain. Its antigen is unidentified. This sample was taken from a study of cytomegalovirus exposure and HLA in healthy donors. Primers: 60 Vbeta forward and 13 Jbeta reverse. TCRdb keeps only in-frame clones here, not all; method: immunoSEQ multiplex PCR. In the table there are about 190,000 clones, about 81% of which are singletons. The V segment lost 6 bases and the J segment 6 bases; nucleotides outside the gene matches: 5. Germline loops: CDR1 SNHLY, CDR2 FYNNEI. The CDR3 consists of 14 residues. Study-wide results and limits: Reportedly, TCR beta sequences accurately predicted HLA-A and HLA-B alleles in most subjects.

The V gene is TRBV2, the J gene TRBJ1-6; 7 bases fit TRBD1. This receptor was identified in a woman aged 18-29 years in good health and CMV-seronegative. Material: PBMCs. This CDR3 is CASRDRPINSPLHF. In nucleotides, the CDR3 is TGTGCCAGCAGGGACAGGCCGATTAATTCACCCCTCCACTTT.